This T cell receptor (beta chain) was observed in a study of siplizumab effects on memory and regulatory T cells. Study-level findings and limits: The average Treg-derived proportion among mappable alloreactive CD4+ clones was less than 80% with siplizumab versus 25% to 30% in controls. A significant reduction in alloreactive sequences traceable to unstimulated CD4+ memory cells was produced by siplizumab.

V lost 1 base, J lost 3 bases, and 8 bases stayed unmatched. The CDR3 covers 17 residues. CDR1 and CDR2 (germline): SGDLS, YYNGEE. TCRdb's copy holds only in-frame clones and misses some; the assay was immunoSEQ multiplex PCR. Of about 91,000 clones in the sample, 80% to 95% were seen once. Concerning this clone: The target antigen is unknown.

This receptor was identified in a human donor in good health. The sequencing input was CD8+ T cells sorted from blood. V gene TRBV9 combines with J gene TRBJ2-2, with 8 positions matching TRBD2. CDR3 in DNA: TGTGCCAGCAGCGTACGGTCCGCGGGAGGAGACACCGGGGAGCTGTTTTTT. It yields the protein CASSVRSAGGDTGELFF.